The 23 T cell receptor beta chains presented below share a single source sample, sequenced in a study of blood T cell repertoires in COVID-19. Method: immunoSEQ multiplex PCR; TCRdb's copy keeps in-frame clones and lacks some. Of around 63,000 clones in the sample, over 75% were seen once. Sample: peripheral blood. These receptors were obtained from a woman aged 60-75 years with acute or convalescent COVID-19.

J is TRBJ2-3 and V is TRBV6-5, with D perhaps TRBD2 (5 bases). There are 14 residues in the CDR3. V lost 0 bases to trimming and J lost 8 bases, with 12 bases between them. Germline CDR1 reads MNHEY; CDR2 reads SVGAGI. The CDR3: CASSYSQSAGTQYF. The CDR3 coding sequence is TGTGCCAGCAGTTACTCCCAATCGGCGGGTACGCAGTATTTT.

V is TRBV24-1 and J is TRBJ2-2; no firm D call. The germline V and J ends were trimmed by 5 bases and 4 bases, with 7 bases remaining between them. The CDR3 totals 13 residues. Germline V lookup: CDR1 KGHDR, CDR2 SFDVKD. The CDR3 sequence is CATSVSVTGELFF. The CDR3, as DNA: TGTGCCACCAGTGTTAGTGTCACCGGGGAGCTGTTTTTT.

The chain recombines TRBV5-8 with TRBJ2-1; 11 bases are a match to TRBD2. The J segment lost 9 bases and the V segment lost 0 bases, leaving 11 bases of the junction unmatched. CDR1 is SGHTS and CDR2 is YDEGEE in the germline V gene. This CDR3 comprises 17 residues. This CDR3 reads CASSLALIAGGPGEQFF. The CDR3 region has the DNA TGTGCCAGCAGCTTGGCCTTGATAGCGGGAGGGCCCGGTGAGCAGTTCTTC.

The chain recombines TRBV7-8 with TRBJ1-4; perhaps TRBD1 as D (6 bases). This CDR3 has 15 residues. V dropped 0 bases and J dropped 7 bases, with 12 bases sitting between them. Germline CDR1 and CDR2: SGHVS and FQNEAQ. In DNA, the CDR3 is TGTGCCAGCAGCTTAGCGGAGACAGGTGGTGAAAAACTGTTTTTT. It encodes CASSLAETGGEKLFF.

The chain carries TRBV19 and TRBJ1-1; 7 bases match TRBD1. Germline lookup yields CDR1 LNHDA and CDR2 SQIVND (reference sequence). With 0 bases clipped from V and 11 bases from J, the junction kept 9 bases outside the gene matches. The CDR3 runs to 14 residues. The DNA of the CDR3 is TGTGCCAGTAGTATAGACAGGGGGGCTCCGAGGGCTTTCTTT. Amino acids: CASSIDRGAPRAFF.

CDR3 loop: CASSLVAGGHGYTF. In nucleotides, the CDR3 is TGCGCCAGCAGCTTGGTGGCAGGGGGACATGGCTACACCTTC. The V call is TRBV5-1, the J call TRBJ1-2; 7 bases agree with TRBD1. The germline CDR1 and CDR2 sequences are SGHRS and YFSETQ. With V trimmed by 0 bases and J by 6 bases, 5 bases remained unmatched. This CDR3 contains 14 residues.

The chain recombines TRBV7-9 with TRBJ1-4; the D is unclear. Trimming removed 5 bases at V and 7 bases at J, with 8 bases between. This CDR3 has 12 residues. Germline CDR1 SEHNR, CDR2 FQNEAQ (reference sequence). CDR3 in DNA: TGTGCCAGCAGCCCCGGAGGTGAAAAACTGTTTTTT. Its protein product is CASSPGGEKLFF.

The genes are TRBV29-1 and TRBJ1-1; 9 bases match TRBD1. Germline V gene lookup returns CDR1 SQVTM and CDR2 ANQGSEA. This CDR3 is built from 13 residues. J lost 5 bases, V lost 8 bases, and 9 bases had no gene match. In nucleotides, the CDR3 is TGCAGCTCTTCCGGGACAGGGAGAACTGAAGCTTTCTTT. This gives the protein CSSSGTGRTEAFF.

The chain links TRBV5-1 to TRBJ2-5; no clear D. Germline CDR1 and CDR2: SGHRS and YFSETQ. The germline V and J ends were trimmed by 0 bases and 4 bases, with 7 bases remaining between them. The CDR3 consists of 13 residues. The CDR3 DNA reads TGCGCCAGCAGCTTGGTGCTAGGAGAGACCCAGTACTTC. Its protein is CASSLVLGETQYF.

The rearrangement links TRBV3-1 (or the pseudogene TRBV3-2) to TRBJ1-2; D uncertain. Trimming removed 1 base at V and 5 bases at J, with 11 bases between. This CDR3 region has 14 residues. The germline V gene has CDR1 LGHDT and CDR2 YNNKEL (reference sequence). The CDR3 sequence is CASSQAAGEYGYTF. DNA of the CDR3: TGTGCCAGCAGCCAAGCGGCAGGCGAGTATGGCTACACCTTC.

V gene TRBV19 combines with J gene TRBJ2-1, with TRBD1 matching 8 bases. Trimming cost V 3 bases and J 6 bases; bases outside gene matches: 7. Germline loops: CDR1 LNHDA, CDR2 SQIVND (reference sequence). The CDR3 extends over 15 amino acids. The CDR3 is CASSMDREGGNEQFF. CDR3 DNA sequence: TGTGCCAGTAGTATGGACAGGGAAGGGGGCAATGAGCAGTTCTTC.

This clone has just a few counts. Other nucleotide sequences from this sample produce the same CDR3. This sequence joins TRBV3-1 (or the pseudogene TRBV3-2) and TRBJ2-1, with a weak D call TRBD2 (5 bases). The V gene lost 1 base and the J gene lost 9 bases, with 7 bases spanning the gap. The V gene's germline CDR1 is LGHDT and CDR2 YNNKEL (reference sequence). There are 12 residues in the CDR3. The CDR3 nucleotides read TGTGCCAGCAGCCAAGTCGCGGGTGAGCAGTTCTTC. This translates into CASSQVAGEQFF.

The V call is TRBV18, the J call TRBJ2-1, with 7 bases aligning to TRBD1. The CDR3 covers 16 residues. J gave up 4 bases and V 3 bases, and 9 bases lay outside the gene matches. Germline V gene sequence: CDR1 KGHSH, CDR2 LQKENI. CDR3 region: CASSPRQGLGYNEQFF. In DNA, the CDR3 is TGTGCCAGCTCACCCAGACAGGGCTTAGGGTACAATGAGCAGTTCTTC.

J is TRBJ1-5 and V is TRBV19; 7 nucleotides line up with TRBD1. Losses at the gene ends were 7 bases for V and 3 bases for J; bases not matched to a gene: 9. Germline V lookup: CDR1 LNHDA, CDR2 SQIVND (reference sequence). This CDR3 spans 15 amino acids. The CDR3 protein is CASNPPQGVNQPQHF. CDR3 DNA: TGTGCCAGTAACCCCCCGCAGGGGGTCAATCAGCCCCAGCATTTT.

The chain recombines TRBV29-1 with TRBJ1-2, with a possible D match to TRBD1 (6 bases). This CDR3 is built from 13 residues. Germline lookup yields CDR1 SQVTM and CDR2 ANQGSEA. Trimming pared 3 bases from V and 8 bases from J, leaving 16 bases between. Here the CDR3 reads CSVELQGRLGYTF. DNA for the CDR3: TGCAGCGTTGAGTTACAGGGCCGGTTGGGCTACACCTTC.

CDR3 sequence (DNA): TGTGCCATCAGTGAGCCGACAGGGAACACTGAAGCTTTCTTT. Translated, it gives CAISEPTGNTEAFF. The chain links TRBV10-3 to TRBJ1-1; maybe TRBD1 (6 bases). The germline gives CDR1 ENHRY, CDR2 SYGVKD. V dropped 2 bases and J dropped 1 base, with 8 bases sitting between them. The CDR3 length is 14 residues.

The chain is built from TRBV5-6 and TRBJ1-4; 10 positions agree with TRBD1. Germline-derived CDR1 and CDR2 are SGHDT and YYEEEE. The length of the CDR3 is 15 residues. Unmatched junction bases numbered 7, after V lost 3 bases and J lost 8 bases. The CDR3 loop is CASSSPGQGREKLFF. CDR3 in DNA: TGTGCCAGCAGCTCCCCGGGACAGGGGCGGGAAAAACTGTTTTTT.

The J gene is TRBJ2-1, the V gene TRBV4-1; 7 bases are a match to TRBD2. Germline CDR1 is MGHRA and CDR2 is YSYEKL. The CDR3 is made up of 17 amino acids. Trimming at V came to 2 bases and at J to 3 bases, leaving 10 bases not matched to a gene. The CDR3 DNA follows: TGCGCCAGCAGCCAACCCGGGCGGCAGCGGGGCTACAATGAGCAGTTCTTC. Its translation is CASSQPGRQRGYNEQFF.

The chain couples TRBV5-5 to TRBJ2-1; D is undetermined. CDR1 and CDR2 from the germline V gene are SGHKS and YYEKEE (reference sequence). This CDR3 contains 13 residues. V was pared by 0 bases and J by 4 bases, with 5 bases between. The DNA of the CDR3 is TGTGCCAGCAGCTTGGCCGTTTACAATGAGCAGTTCTTC. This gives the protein CASSLAVYNEQFF.

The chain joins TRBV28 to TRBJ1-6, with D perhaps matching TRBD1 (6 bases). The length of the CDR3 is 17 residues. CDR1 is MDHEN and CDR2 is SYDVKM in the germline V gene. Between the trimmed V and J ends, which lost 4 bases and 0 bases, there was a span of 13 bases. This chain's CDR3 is CASSSAGAVSYNSPLHF. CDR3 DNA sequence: TGTGCCAGCAGTTCAGCAGGGGCGGTCTCCTATAATTCACCCCTCCACTTT.

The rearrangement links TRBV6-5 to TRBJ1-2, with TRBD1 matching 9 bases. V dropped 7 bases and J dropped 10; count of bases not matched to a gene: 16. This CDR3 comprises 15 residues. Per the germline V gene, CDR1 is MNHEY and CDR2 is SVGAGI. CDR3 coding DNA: TGTGCCAGCAAACGGGATGCCACACAGGGGGCCGACTACACCTTC. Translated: CASKRDATQGADYTF.

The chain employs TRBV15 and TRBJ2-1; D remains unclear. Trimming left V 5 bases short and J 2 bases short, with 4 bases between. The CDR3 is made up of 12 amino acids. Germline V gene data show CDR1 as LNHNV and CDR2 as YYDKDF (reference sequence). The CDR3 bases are TGTGCCACCAGCCGTACCTACAATGAGCAGTTCTTC. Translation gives CATSRTYNEQFF.

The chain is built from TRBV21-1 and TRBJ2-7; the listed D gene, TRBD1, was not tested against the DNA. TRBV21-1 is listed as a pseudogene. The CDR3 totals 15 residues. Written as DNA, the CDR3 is TGTGCCAGCAGCATCGGGACAGGGGGCCCCTACGAGCAGTACGTC. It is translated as CASSIGTGGPYEQYV.